This TCR beta chain was profiled in a study of CD8 T cells in Susac syndrome. Negative isolation was used for CD8+ and CD4+ T cells and FACS enrichment for TEMRA cells. Random hexamers served to reverse transcribe roughly 0.45 to 1 ug RNA. In TCRdb, the immunoSEQ multiplex PCR reads were re-called with MiXCR into one record per CDR3 protein. The sample lists around 200,000 distinct CDR3 sequences; nearly 97% were seen once. V gave up 5 bases and J gave up 0 bases, with 19 bases separating them. CDR3 size: 18 residues. Germline V lookup: CDR1 LNHNV, CDR2 YYDKDF (reference sequence). The sequence derives from a human donor with multiple sclerosis. This chain links TRBV15 with TRBJ1-4, with D possibly matching TRBD1 (5 bases). The material sequenced was CD4+ T cells from PBMCs. This CDR3 is CATSYKGFGTATNEKLFF. The CDR3 DNA is TGTGCCACCAGCTACAAGGGATTTGGGACCGCAACTAATGAAAAACTGTTTTTT.